Shown below are 6 T cell receptor beta chains from a single sample sequenced in a study of molecular identifiers for immune sequencing clone quantification. In TCRdb, the PCR reads were re-called with MiXCR into one record per CDR3 protein. The sample includes over 600,000 distinct CDR3 sequences, around 20% of them seen just once. Sample: naive CD8+ T cells from blood, with Jurkat cell RNA spiked in. Described subset: FACS-sorted CD8+CD4-CCR7+CD45RA+ naive T cells. The receptors were gathered from a human donor in good health. Some libraries in this study had Jurkat cell RNA spiked in.

There are many counts of this clonotype. The V call is TRBV7-7, the J call TRBJ2-5, with D uncertain. CDR3 length: 14 residues. In germline, CDR1 is SSHAT, CDR2 FNYEAQ (reference sequence). Trimming pared 3 bases from V and 4 bases from J, leaving 12 bases between. The CDR3: CASSLTPYGETQYF. The CDR3 nucleotides are TGTGCCAGCAGCTTGACACCTTACGGAGAGACCCAGTACTTC.

This clonotype was picked up many times. Written as DNA, the CDR3 is TGTGCCAGCAGCCCCGGCAGGGGGGGTAGCACAGATACGCAGTATTTT. Translated: CASSPGRGGSTDTQYF. This chain joins TRBV7-9 and TRBJ2-3; D may correspond to TRBD1 or TRBD2 (7 bases each). The CDR3 runs 16 residues. Germline-derived CDR1 and CDR2 are SEHNR and FQNEAQ (reference sequence). Trimming stripped 5 bases from V and 0 bases from J, with 15 bases between.

V usage is TRBV12-3 or TRBV12-4 and J usage is TRBJ2-1; TRBD2 aligns across 9 bases. With 3 bases clipped from V and 9 bases from J, the junction kept 15 bases outside the gene matches. The CDR3 totals 17 residues. The CDR3 DNA follows: TGTGCCAGCAGTTTCGGGGGTAGCGGGGGTTGGAACAGTGAGCAGTTCTTC. Translation: CASSFGGSGGWNSEQFF.

The sample holds many counts of this clonotype. The gene calls are TRBV7-6 and TRBJ2-1; 9 nucleotides agree with TRBD1. Germline V gene lookup returns CDR1 SGHVS and CDR2 FNYEAQ. The CDR3 spans 14 residues. The trim removed 4 bases at V and 6 bases at J, leaving 4 bases unmatched. Here the CDR3 reads CASSWGQGGNEQFF. The CDR3 nucleotides read TGTGCCAGCAGCTGGGGACAGGGTGGCAATGAGCAGTTCTTC.

V gene TRBV4-1 combines with J gene TRBJ1-1; 9 bases are shared with TRBD1. CDR1 is MGHRA, CDR2 YSYEKL, per germline. The CDR3 loop spans 16 amino acids. V trimming: 1 base; J trimming: 5 bases; junction bases outside the gene matches: 8. The CDR3 DNA reads TGCGCCAGCAGCCAAGTAGCTGGGACAGGGTCGACTGAAGCTTTCTTT. Translated: CASSQVAGTGSTEAFF.

This clonotype was detected ten times or more. The V gene is TRBV10-2, the J gene TRBJ2-7; tentatively, D is TRBD1 (7 bases). The length of the CDR3 is 14 residues. From germline, CDR1 is WSHSY and CDR2 SAAADI. The ends were cut back, 1 base at V and 7 bases at J, with 14 bases in the middle. The CDR3 DNA reads TGCGCCAGCAGTGAGTGGAGGGGGCGTTGGGAGCAGTACTTC. Translating gives CASSEWRGRWEQYF.